The following is a T cell receptor beta chain sequence with its context. Antigen unknown. These data belong to a study of T cell repertoires in cytomegalovirus infection. Overall study context: In public TCR beta signatures, there were indications of both CMV infection and matching HLA type.

MiXCR was run by TCRdb on the reads, yielding one entry per CDR3 protein. The sample lists 200,000 to 250,000 distinct CDR3 sequences, 20% to 25% occurring once. From germline, CDR1 is MNHEY and CDR2 SVGAGI. The V end lost 3 bases, the J end lost 0 bases, and 9 bases lay between the germline ends. The CDR3 runs 16 residues. General study results and limits: Adding up the frequency of public TCR beta families identified people who carried CMV plus the relevant HLA. HLA-C-restricted TCR beta clonotypes specific for CMV led the ex vivo response.

The chain links TRBV6-5 to TRBJ2-6; D gene ambiguous. The receptor's source is a human donor in good health (CMV status not recorded). Some clones in this sample may be carry-over from other donors' samples. Sequenced input: CD8+ T cells from PBMCs. The CDR3 DNA is TGTGCCAGCAGTTATCTAGTCAGCTCTGGGGCCAACGTCCTGACTTTC. This encodes CASSYLVSSGANVLTF.